This T cell receptor (beta chain) derives from a study of T cell repertoires in cytomegalovirus infection (dated by TCRdb to the late 2010s). A note on the overall study: Alongside well-studied HLA-B-restricted epitopes, the peptide stimulations were aimed at recently identified HLA-C-restricted CMV epitopes, whose presentation resists viral immunomodulation. Donor HLA type was relevant to the analysis, as public TCR beta signatures indicated carriage of CMV infection together with the matching HLA type. Study-wide findings and limitations: The ex vivo response was dominated by HLA-C-restricted CMV-specific TCR beta clonotypes, which also provided the single most frequent clonotype in two of eight donors. Cumulative frequency of public TCR beta family members discriminated carriers of CMV infection plus the relevant HLA type in this cohort and an independent roughly 340-donor cohort.

Based on the germline V gene, the CDR1 and CDR2 sequences are LGHNA and YNFKEQ. Spanning cysteine to phenylalanine, the CDR3 consists of 16 amino acids. The DNA shown is the 48-base CDR3, in frame from base 1. V and J lose 0 bases and 2 bases, and a span of 11 bases separates them. For this clonotype: Its antigen target is currently unknown. Base qualities are not at hand, and no much larger clone is one base apart.

The treatment or condition label for this specimen denotes: in vitro stimulation with specific CMV peptide epitopes to enrich CMV-specific T cells. Reads for this sample came from an Illumina HiSeq 1500. TCRdb took the public reads, trimmed them with fastp at Q25, ran MiXCR for clone calling and kept in-frame beta chains. Identical CDR3 proteins give one entry, which carries the most common genes and DNA. The sample has under 150,000 distinct CDR3 sequences on record, over 25% of them singletons. 35% to 50% of the sample goes to the ten largest clones. The sequence joins TRBV4-2 to TRBJ2-1; the D gene is not confidently resolved. The TCR comes from a human donor in good health (CMV status not recorded). Some clones in this sample may be carry-over from other donors' samples. The sequencing here drew on CD8+ T cells from cultured PBMCs, taken from culture after CMV antigen stimulation. The sequence in DNA is TGTGCCAGCAGCCAAGATAGTCAGCCCACCTACAATGAGCAGTTCTTC. This sequence encodes CASSQDSQPTYNEQFF.